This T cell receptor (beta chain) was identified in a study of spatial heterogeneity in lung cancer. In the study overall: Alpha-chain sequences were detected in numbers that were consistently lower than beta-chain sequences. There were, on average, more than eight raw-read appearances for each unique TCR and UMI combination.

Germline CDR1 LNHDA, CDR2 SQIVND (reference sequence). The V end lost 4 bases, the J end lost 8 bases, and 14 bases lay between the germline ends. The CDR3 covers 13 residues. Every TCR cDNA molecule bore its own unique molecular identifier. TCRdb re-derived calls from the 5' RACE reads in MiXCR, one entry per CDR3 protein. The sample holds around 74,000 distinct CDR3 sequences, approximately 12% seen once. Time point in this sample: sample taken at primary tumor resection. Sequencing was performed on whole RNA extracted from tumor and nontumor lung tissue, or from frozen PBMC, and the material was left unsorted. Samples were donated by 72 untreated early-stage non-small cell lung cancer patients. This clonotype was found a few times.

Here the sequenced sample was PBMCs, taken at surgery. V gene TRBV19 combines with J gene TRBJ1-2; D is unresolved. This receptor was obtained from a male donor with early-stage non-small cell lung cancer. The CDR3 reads CASSTAETGGYTF. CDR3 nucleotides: TGTGCCAGTAGTACTGCCGAAACGGGAGGCTACACCTTC.